This T cell receptor beta chain is from a study of CD8+ T cells in alopecia areata. The trim removed 5 bases at V and 4 bases at J, leaving 11 bases unmatched. Germline V gene data show CDR1 as MNHEY and CDR2 as SMNVEV (reference sequence). The length of the CDR3 is 16 residues. Regarding this clone: As yet, its antigen is unknown.

Regarding the study as a whole: Normal scalp showed lower clonality than lesional scalp, especially alopecia totalis/universalis. Mice showed TCR sharing more clearly than patients did, possibly owing to HLA.

Sequencing relied on a cDNA template that was reverse transcribed from extracted RNA. Assay used: immunoSEQ multiplex PCR; TCRdb lists only in-frame clones, some missing. This table has 140,000 or so clones, less than 75% appearing once. Material: CD8+ T cells sorted from blood. This sequence originates from a human donor in good health. The chain combines TRBV27 with TRBJ2-3; TRBD2 aligns across 8 bases. The CDR3 region is CASSHSWREVADTQYF. The CDR3 region has the DNA TGTGCCAGCAGTCACTCGTGGCGGGAGGTTGCAGATACGCAGTATTTT.